Listed below are T cell receptor beta chains from one sample, sequenced in a study of blood T cell repertoires in COVID-19. The protocol was immunoSEQ multiplex PCR, while the TCRdb copy is restricted to in-frame clones and leaves out a portion. The sample shows about 21,000 clones, roughly 84% of them seen only once. The specimen sequenced was peripheral blood. The receptor source for this set is a human donor with active COVID-19. The donor label of this sample is uncertain. Each CDR3 is given with its conserved first and last residue. A D gene is named only where the DNA matches it firmly. Rows may omit the clone size; those that give it use once, few, many or a size class.

DNA: TGTGCAAGTCGCTTAAGGGAGGTAGGGGCCAACGTCCTGACTTTC
CDR3: CASRLREVGANVLTF
size: once
V: TRBV12-2
D: -
J: TRBJ2-6

DNA: TGTGCCAGCAGCCAAGCTGCGGGGGGTACAAATGAGCAGTTCTTC
CDR3: CASSQAAGGTNEQFF
size: once
V: TRBV3-1/TRBV3-2
D: TRBD2
J: TRBJ2-1

DNA: TGTGCCAGCAGCTTAAGGGTCGTCAGGGGTTTCACAGATACGCAGTATTTT
CDR3: CASSLRVVRGFTDTQYF
size: -
V: TRBV11-2
D: -
J: TRBJ2-3

DNA: TGTGCCAGTAGCCCTGTCGGGAACACTGAAGCTTTCTTT
CDR3: CASSPVGNTEAFF
size: -
V: TRBV19
D: -
J: TRBJ1-1

DNA: TGTGCCAGCTCACCCGGAGGGGAGGACATTCAGTACTTC
CDR3: CASSPGGEDIQYF
size: -
V: TRBV18
D: -
J: TRBJ2-4

DNA: TGTGCCAGCAGCCAAGAAGCGAGAGTGGGGGACAGGGGCGCCCATAACTATGGCTACACCTTC
CDR3: CASSQEARVGDRGAHNYGYTF
size: -
V: TRBV3-1/TRBV3-2
D: TRBD1
J: TRBJ1-2

DNA: TGTGCCAGCAGCGTAGACACAATTGGAGCAAGTAAGCTGTTTTTT
CDR3: CASSVDTIGASKLFF
size: -
V: TRBV9
D: -
J: TRBJ2-2

DNA: TGTGCCAGCAGCTTATCCGGGGCTGGAGGGAAGACCCAGTACTTC
CDR3: CASSLSGAGGKTQYF
size: -
V: TRBV5-4
D: -
J: TRBJ2-5

DNA: TGTGCCAGCAGCTTAGGTCGGGTATTACGGGGTAACACTGAAGCTTTCTTT
CDR3: CASSLGRVLRGNTEAFF
size: -
V: TRBV7-9
D: -
J: TRBJ1-1

DNA: TGTGCCAGTAGTATCGGACAGTTGGTTACAGATACGCAGTATTTT
CDR3: CASSIGQLVTDTQYF
size: -
V: TRBV19
D: -
J: TRBJ2-3

DNA: TGTGCCAGCACGGGACAGGGTTCGAATACTGAAGCTTTCTTT
CDR3: CASTGQGSNTEAFF
size: -
V: TRBV28
D: TRBD1
J: TRBJ1-1

DNA: TGTGCTAGTGGTTTGGGCCAGGGCACAGATACGCAGTATTTT
CDR3: CASGLGQGTDTQYF
size: -
V: TRBV12-5
D: -
J: TRBJ2-3

DNA: TGTGCCAGCAGCGTAACTAGCTCTGGGGCCAACGTCCTGACTTTC
CDR3: CASSVTSSGANVLTF
size: -
V: TRBV9
D: -
J: TRBJ2-6

DNA: TGTGCCAGCAGCTCTCGTCCGGGCACAGATACGCAGTATTTT
CDR3: CASSSRPGTDTQYF
size: -
V: TRBV7-6
D: -
J: TRBJ2-3

DNA: TGCGCCAGCAGTGGGACTAGCGGGGGCCCCCAAGAGACCCAGTACTTC
CDR3: CASSGTSGGPQETQYF
size: -
V: TRBV10-1
D: TRBD2
J: TRBJ2-5

DNA: TGTGCCAGCAGCCAAGTGCCGGGACAGGGAGTCTACGAGCAGTACTTC
CDR3: CASSQVPGQGVYEQYF
size: -
V: TRBV3-1/TRBV3-2
D: TRBD1
J: TRBJ2-7

DNA: TGTGCCAGCAGCCCGGACAGGCCCGGGGATGAGCAGTTCTTC
CDR3: CASSPDRPGDEQFF
size: -
V: TRBV5-6
D: TRBD1
J: TRBJ2-1

DNA: TGTGCCAGCAGCTTTTCTAGCACAGATACGCAGTATTTT
CDR3: CASSFSSTDTQYF
size: -
V: TRBV9
D: -
J: TRBJ2-3

DNA: TGTGCCAGCAGTGAAGCTTCAGGGGTAAATGGCTACACCTTC
CDR3: CASSEASGVNGYTF
size: -
V: TRBV6-1
D: -
J: TRBJ1-2

DNA: TGTGCCAGTAGTATAGGGACTAGCGCGGGGAATCTACAAGAGACCCAGTACTTC
CDR3: CASSIGTSAGNLQETQYF
size: -
V: TRBV19
D: TRBD2
J: TRBJ2-5

DNA: TGTGCCAGTAGCCCATCACAACGGGACAGACCCAATGAGCAGTTCTTC
CDR3: CASSPSQRDRPNEQFF
size: -
V: TRBV19
D: TRBD1
J: TRBJ2-1

DNA: TGTGCCAGCAGCTCGACAGGGATTAATCAGCCCCAGCATTTT
CDR3: CASSSTGINQPQHF
size: -
V: TRBV7-2
D: TRBD1
J: TRBJ1-5

DNA: TGTGCCAGCAGCCAAGTTGCCCGGGGGACCTACGAGCAGTACTTC
CDR3: CASSQVARGTYEQYF
size: -
V: TRBV14
D: -
J: TRBJ2-7

DNA: TGTGCCACCCGGCCGAATAGCAACTATGGCTACACCTTC
CDR3: CATRPNSNYGYTF
size: -
V: TRBV28
D: -
J: TRBJ1-2

DNA: TGTGCCATCAGTGAGTCAAGCGGCTCCTACGAGCAGTACTTC
CDR3: CAISESSGSYEQYF
size: -
V: TRBV10-3
D: -
J: TRBJ2-7

DNA: TGTGCTAGTGGTTTGGTAGGGGTGGTCTACTCGACAGGAGACACCGGGGAGCTGTTTTTT
CDR3: CASGLVGVVYSTGDTGELFF
size: once
V: TRBV12-5
D: -
J: TRBJ2-2

DNA: TGTGCCATCAGTAATAGGACAGGGACTGAAGCTTTCTTT
CDR3: CAISNRTGTEAFF
size: -
V: TRBV10-3
D: TRBD1
J: TRBJ1-1

DNA: TGTGCCACCCGGTGGGTAGGGGATTCCTACAATGAGCAGTTCTTC
CDR3: CATRWVGDSYNEQFF
size: -
V: TRBV6-6
D: -
J: TRBJ2-1

DNA: TGTGCCAGCAGCTGGGGACAGGCTAAAGAGACCCAGTACTTC
CDR3: CASSWGQAKETQYF
size: -
V: TRBV9
D: TRBD1
J: TRBJ2-5

DNA: TGTGCCAGTAGTAGGACAGGGACCTACACTGAAGCTTTCTTT
CDR3: CASSRTGTYTEAFF
size: once
V: TRBV19
D: TRBD1
J: TRBJ1-1

DNA: TGTGCCAGCAGTTTGACAGGGGGCGCGGATCAGAGCAAGACCCAGTACTTC
CDR3: CASSLTGGADQSKTQYF
size: -
V: TRBV28
D: TRBD1
J: TRBJ2-5

DNA: TGTGCCAGCAGCTCCCGATACAAGGAGACCCAGTACTTC
CDR3: CASSSRYKETQYF
size: -
V: TRBV7-2
D: -
J: TRBJ2-5

DNA: TGTGCCAGCAGTTCGCCGGGGGACTCTGGAAACACCATATATTTT
CDR3: CASSSPGDSGNTIYF
size: few
V: TRBV6-2/TRBV6-3
D: -
J: TRBJ1-3

DNA: TGTGCCAGTAAAGGACAGGTCAGAGTAAGCTACACCTTC
CDR3: CASKGQVRVSYTF
size: -
V: TRBV2
D: TRBD1
J: TRBJ1-2

DNA: TGCAGCGTTGAGGACAGGGTTGCCACTGAAGCTTTCTTT
CDR3: CSVEDRVATEAFF
size: -
V: TRBV29-1
D: TRBD1
J: TRBJ1-1

DNA: TGTGCCAGCAGCTTATGGGGGAGGGCTGGGGAGCTGTTTTTT
CDR3: CASSLWGRAGELFF
size: -
V: TRBV7-2
D: TRBD2
J: TRBJ2-2

DNA: TGTGCCATCAGTGAGCTCGGTACCCACAATGAGCAGTTCTTC
CDR3: CAISELGTHNEQFF
size: -
V: TRBV10-3
D: -
J: TRBJ2-1